This TCR beta chain appears in the sequencing data of a study of blood T cell repertoires in COVID-19. The CDR3 runs 16 residues. CDR1 and CDR2 (germline): LNHDA, SQIVND (reference sequence). V shed 7 bases and J shed 3 bases, with 21 bases lying between them. TCRdb keeps only in-frame clones here, not all; method: immunoSEQ multiplex PCR. The sample shows a few hundred thousand clones, about 90% of them seen only once. Sequencing input: PBMCs or T cells enriched from blood (not recorded which). The receptor was isolated from a woman aged 25-40 years who had recovered from COVID-19. The V gene is TRBV19, the J gene TRBJ1-1, with D unresolved. CDR3 in amino acids: CASTAGTAEGDTEAFF. Written as DNA, the CDR3 is TGTGCCAGTACGGCAGGAACTGCTGAGGGAGACACTGAAGCTTTCTTT.